This entry is about one T cell receptor (beta chain). Antigen: not known. Each donor was healthy, and each was a bone marrow donor. The data were obtained in a study of cytomegalovirus exposure and HLA in healthy donors. Whole-study results and caveats: Apart from CMV serostatus, no immune exposure information was available. Reported results showed that the classifier diagnosed cytomegalovirus status with high specificity and sensitivity. Later analysis showed TCR association rates varying by HLA locus, highest for DRB1 and lowest for HLA-C.

The PCR employed 60 Vbeta primers together with 13 Jbeta primers. Profiling relied on immunoSEQ multiplex PCR, and the TCRdb table lists in-frame clones only, not all of them. The top ten clones hold 5.5% to 8.5% of a sample with about 130,000 clones, approximately 74% of them seen once. Trimming took 6 bases from V and 5 from J; bases not matched to a gene: 10. The germline V gene encodes CDR1 MDHEN and CDR2 SYDVKM. There are 15 residues in the CDR3. This TCR came from a male donor in good health and CMV-seronegative. This chain links TRBV28 with TRBJ2-5; TRBD1 agrees at 9 bases. Sequencing was performed on PBMCs. The CDR3 nucleotides are TGTGCCAGCAGCCCAGGGGGACAGGGCATCGAGACCCAGTACTTC. As protein: CASSPGGQGIETQYF. The variable domain in full, completed from reference TRBV28 and TRBJ2-5, reads DVKVTQSSRYLVKRTGEKVFLECVQDMDHENMFWYRQDPGLGLRLIYFSYDVKMKEKGDIPEGYSVSREKKERFSLILESASTNQTSMYLCASSPGGQGIETQYFGPGTRLLVL.